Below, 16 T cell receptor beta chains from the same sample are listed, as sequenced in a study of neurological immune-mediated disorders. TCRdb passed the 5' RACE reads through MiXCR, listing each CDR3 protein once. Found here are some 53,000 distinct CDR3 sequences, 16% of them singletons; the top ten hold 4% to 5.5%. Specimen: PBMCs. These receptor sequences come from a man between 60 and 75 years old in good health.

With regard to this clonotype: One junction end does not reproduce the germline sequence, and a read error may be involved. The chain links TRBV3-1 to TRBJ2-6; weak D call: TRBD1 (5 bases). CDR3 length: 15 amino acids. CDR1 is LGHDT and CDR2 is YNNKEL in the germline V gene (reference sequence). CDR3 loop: CVSSQGQSGANVLTF. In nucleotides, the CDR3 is TGTGTCAGCAGCCAAGGGCAGTCTGGGGCCAACGTCCTTACTTTC.

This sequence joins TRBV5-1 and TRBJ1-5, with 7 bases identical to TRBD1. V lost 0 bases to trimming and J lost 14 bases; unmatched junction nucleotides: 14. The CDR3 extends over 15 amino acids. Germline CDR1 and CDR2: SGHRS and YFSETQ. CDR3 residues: CASSLAPTGDHPKHF. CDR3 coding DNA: TGCGCCAGCAGCTTGGCTCCCACAGGGGATCATCCCAAGCATTTT.

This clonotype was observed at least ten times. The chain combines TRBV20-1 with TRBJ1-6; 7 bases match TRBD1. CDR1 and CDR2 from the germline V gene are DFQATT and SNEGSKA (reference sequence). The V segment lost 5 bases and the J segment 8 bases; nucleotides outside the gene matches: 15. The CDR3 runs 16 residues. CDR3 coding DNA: TGCAGTGCTGCTGACCTCAGACAGGGAGAGGATTCACCCCTCCACTTT. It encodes CSAADLRQGEDSPLHF.

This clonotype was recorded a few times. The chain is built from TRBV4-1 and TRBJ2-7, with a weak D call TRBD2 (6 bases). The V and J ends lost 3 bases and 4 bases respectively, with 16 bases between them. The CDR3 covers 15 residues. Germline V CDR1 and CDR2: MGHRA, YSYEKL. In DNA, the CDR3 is TGCGCCAGCAGCCATCCGCCGGGACTGAAATACGAGCAGTACTTC. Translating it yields CASSHPPGLKYEQYF.

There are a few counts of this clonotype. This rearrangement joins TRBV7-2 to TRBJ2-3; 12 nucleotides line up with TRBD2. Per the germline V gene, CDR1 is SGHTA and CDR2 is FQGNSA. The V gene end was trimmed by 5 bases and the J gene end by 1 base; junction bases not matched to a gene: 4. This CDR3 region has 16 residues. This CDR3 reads CASSPRLAGGTDTQYF. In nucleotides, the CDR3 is TGTGCCAGCAGCCCGCGACTAGCGGGAGGCACAGATACGCAGTATTTT. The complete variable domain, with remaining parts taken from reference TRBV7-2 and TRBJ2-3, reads GAGVSQSPSNKVTEKGKDVELRCDPISGHTALYWYRQSLGQGLEFLIYFQGNSAPDKSGLPSDRFSAERTGGSVSTLTIQRTQQEDSAVYLCASSPRLAGGTDTQYFGPGTRLTVL.

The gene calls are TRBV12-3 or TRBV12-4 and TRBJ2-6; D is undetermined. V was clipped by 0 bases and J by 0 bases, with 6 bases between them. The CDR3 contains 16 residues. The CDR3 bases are TGTGCCAGCAGTTTAGCATGGACCTCTGGGGCCAACGTCCTGACTTTC. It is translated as CASSLAWTSGANVLTF.

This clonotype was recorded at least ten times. For the CDR3, the DNA is TGTGCCAGCAGCGATCAACAGGCGAACACTGAAGCTTTCTTT. Its translation: CASSDQQANTEAFF. This rearrangement joins TRBV9 to TRBJ1-1; possible D gene TRBD1, 5 bases. V was cut by 3 bases and J by 1 base, with 10 bases left in between. This CDR3 has 14 amino acids. CDR1 is SGDLS, CDR2 YYNGEE, per germline.

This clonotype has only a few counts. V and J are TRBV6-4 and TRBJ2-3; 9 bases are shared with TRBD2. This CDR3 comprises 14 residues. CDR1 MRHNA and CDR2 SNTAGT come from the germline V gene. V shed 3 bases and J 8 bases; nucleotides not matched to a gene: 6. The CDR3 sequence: CASSDTGLASTQYF. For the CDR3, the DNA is TGTGCCAGCAGTGATACGGGACTAGCCTCTACGCAGTATTTT.

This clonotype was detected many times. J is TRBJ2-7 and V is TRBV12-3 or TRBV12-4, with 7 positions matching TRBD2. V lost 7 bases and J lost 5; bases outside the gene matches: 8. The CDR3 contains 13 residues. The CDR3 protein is CASTIPGGNEQYF. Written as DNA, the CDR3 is TGTGCCAGCACCATTCCGGGAGGCAACGAGCAGTACTTC.

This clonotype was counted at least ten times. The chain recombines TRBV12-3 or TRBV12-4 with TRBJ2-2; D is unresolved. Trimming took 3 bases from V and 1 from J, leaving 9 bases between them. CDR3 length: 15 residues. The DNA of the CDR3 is TGTGCCAGCAGTTTCCTACAAAGGAACACCGGGGAGCTGTTTTTT. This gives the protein CASSFLQRNTGELFF.

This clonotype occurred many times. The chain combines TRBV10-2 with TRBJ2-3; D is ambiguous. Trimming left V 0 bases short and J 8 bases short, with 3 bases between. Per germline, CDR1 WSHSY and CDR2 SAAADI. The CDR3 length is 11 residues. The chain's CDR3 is CASSESSTQYF. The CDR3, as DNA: TGCGCCAGCAGTGAGTCGTCTACGCAGTATTTT.

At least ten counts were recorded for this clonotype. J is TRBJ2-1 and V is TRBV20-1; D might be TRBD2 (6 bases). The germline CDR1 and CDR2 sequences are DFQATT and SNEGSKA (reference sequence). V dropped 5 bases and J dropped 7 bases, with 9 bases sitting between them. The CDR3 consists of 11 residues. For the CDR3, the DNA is TGCAGTGCTGGAGGGAGGAATGAGCAGTTCTTC. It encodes CSAGGRNEQFF.

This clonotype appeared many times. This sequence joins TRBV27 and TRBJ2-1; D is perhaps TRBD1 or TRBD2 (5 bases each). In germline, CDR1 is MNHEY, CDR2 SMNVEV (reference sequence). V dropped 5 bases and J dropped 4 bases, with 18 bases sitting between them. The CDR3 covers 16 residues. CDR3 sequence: CASSRLRADIYNEQFF. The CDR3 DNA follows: TGTGCCAGCAGTCGATTAAGAGCGGACATTTACAATGAGCAGTTCTTC.

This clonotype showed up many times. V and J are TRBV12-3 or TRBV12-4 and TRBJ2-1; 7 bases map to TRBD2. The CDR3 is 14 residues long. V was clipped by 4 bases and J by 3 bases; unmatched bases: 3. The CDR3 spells CASSSGLVYNEQFF. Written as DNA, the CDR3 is TGTGCCAGCAGTTCCGGACTAGTCTACAATGAGCAGTTCTTC.

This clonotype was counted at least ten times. The CDR3 loop is CATSVGGRAFEQFF. The CDR3 DNA reads as TGTGCCACCAGTGTTGGCGGGAGGGCCTTTGAGCAGTTCTTC. The V gene is TRBV24-1, the J gene TRBJ2-1; 9 positions agree with TRBD2. V trimming: 5 bases; J trimming: 9 bases; junction bases outside the gene matches: 7. The germline V gene has CDR1 KGHDR and CDR2 SFDVKD. This CDR3 is 14 amino acids long.

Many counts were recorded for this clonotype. The CDR3 loop reads CASSLGAVYEQYF. The CDR3 DNA follows: TGTGCCAGCAGCTTGGGAGCGGTCTACGAGCAGTACTTC. The V gene is TRBV5-4, the J gene TRBJ2-7, with D maybe TRBD2 (5 bases). From germline, CDR1 is SGHNT and CDR2 YYREEE (reference sequence). V lost 0 bases and J 3 bases, leaving 7 bases between the germline ends. This CDR3 is 13 amino acids long.